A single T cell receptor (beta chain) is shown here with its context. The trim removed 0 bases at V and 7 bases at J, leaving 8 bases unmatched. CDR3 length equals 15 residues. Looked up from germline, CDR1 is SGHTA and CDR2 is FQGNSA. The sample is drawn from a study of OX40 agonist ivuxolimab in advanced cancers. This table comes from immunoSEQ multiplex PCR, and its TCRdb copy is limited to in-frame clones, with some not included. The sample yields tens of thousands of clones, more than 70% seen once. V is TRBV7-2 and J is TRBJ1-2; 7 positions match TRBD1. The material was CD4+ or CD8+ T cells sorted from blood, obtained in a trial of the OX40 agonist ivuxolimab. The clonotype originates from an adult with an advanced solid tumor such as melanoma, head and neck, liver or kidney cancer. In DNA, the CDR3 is TGTGCCAGCAGCTTAGCCGAGACAGGGATCTTTGGCTACACCTTC. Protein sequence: CASSLAETGIFGYTF.